This T cell receptor beta chain came from a study of T cell repertoires in cytomegalovirus infection. Whole-study findings and limits: The study found HLA-C-restricted CMV-specific TCR beta clonotypes dominating the ex vivo response.

A few counts support this clonotype. Its antigen is unidentified. The length of the CDR3 is 13 residues. CDR1 and CDR2 (germline): SGHTA, FQGNSA. V lost 5 bases, J lost 5 bases, and 12 bases lay in between. Via MiXCR, TCRdb re-called the reads, giving one row per CDR3 protein. The sample lists under 50,000 distinct CDR3 sequences; 20% were seen once. The material sequenced was PBMCs, sequenced either directly or after in vitro stimulation (not recorded which). J is TRBJ2-5 and V is TRBV7-2; unclear D gene. The sequence was collected from a human donor in good health (CMV status not recorded). Some clones in this sample may be carry-over from other donors' samples. In DNA, the CDR3 is TGTGCCAGCAGCGCTCGTACCTCGGAGACCCAGTACTTC. It specifies CASSARTSETQYF.